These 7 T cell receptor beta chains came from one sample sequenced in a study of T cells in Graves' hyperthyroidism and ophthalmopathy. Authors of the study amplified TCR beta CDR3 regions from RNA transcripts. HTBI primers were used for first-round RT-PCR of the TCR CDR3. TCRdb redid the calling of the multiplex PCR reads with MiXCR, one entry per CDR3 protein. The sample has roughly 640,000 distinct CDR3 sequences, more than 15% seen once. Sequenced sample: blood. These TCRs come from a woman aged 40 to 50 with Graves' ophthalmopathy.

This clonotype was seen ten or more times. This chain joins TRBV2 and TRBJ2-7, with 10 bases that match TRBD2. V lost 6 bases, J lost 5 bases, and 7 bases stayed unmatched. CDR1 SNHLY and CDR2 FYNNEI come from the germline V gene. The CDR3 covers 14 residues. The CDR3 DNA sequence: TGTGCCAGCAGCAACCCCGGGACTAGCGACGAGCAGTACTTC. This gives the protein CASSNPGTSDEQYF.

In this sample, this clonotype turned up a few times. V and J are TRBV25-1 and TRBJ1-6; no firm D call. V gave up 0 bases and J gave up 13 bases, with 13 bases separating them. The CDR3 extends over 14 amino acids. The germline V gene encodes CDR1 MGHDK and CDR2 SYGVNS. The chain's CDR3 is CASSEYIAASPLHF. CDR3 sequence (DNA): TGTGCCAGCAGTGAATATATAGCGGCGTCTCCCCTCCACTTT.

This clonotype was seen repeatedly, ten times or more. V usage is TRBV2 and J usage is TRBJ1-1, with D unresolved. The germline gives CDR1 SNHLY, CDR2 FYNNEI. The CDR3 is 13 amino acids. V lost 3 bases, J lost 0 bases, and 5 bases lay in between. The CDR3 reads CASSDGLNTEAFF. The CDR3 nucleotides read TGTGCCAGCAGTGATGGGCTGAACACTGAAGCTTTCTTT.

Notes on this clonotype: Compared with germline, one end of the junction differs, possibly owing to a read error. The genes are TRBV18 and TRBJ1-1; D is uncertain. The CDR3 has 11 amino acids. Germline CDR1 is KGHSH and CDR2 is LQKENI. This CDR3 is CAGSSDTEAFF. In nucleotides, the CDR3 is TGTGCCGGCTCATCCGACACTGAAGCTTTCTTT.

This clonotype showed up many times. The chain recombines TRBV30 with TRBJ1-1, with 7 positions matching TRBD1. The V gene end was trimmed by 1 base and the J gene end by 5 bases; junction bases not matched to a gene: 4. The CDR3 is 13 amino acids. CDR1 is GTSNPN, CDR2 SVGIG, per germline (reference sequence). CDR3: CAWSGQGVTEAFF. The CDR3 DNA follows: TGTGCCTGGAGTGGGCAGGGGGTAACTGAAGCTTTCTTT.

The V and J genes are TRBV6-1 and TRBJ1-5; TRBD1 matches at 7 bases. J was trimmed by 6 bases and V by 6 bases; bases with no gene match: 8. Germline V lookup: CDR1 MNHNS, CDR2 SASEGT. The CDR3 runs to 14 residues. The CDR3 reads CASRPRDSSQPQHF. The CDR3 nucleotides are TGTGCCAGCAGGCCTAGGGACAGTAGTCAGCCCCAGCATTTT.

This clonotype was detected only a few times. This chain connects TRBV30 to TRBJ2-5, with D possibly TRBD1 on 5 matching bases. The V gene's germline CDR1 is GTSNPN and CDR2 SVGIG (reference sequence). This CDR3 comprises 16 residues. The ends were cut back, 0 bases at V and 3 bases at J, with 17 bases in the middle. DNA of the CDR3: TGTGCCTGGAGTGTAGAGGCAGGGCGGTACAAAGAGACCCAGTACTTC. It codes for CAWSVEAGRYKETQYF.